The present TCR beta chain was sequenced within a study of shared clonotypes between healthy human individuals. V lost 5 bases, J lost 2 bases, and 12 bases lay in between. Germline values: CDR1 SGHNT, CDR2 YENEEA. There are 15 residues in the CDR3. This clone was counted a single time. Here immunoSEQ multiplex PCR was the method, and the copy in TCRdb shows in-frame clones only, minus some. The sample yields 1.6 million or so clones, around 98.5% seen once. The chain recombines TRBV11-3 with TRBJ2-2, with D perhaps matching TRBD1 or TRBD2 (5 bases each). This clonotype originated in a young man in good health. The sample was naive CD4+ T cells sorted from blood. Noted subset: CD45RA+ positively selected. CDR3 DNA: TGTGCCAGCAGCCTCACCGGGACCAACACCGGGGAGCTGTTTTTT. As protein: CASSLTGTNTGELFF.